This T cell receptor beta chain was found in a study of OX40 agonist ivuxolimab in advanced cancers. Findings and limits, study-wide: With doses of 0.1 to 3.0 mg/kg, CD4+ and CD8+ blood T cells had undergone clonal expansion by week 6. Among T cells, CD8+ cells averaged more expanded clones than CD4+ cells.

TCRdb's table, derived via immunoSEQ multiplex PCR, lists solely in-frame clones and lacks some. The sample lists about 72,000 clones, about 88% seen once, with around 1% in the top ten. The V and J ends lost 2 bases and 2 bases, in that order; junction bases with no gene match: 3. The CDR3 sequence is 16 residues long. The germline V gene has CDR1 SGHTA and CDR2 FQGNSA. Concerning this clone itself: Its antigen remains unidentified.

The chain combines TRBV7-2 with TRBJ2-2; 9 bases are shared with TRBD2. The input for sequencing was CD4+ or CD8+ T cells sorted from blood, taken in a trial of the OX40 agonist ivuxolimab. The source of this sequence is an adult with an advanced solid tumor such as melanoma, head and neck, liver or kidney cancer. CDR3 sequence: CASSLSSGINTGELFF. The CDR3 DNA follows: TGTGCCAGCAGCTTATCTAGCGGGATAAACACCGGGGAGCTGTTTTTT.